Listed below are T cell receptor beta chains from one sample, sequenced in a study of shared clonotypes between healthy human individuals. Libraries were prepared by immunoSEQ multiplex PCR; TCRdb keeps only in-frame clonotypes and omits some of them. The data show roughly 2.1 million clones, with just over 90% seen just once and roughly 1.7% held by the top ten. Sequencing used naive CD8+ T cells from PBMCs. Receptors originate from a man aged 18 to 30 in good health. Some clones in this sample may be carry-over from other donors' samples. CDR3s include the opening cysteine and the closing phenylalanine or tryptophan. Fields, in order: D gene, J gene, V gene, CDR3 protein. D genes are given only for firm matches.

d_call: .
j_call: TRBJ2-7
v_call: TRBV27
cdr3_aa: CASSLVSGHLTYEQYF

d_call: .
j_call: TRBJ2-7
v_call: TRBV28
cdr3_aa: CASSSDGTYEQYF

d_call: .
j_call: TRBJ2-1
v_call: TRBV10-3
cdr3_aa: CAISDPASSYNEQFF

d_call: TRBD1
j_call: TRBJ1-1
v_call: TRBV4-2
cdr3_aa: CASSPGQAFGGAFF

d_call: TRBD2
j_call: TRBJ2-7
v_call: TRBV29-1
cdr3_aa: CSVKLAAYEQYF

d_call: .
j_call: TRBJ2-1
v_call: TRBV16
cdr3_aa: CASSQYGDPYNEQFF

d_call: .
j_call: TRBJ1-1
v_call: TRBV29-1
cdr3_aa: CSVGGQTNTEAFF

d_call: TRBD1
j_call: TRBJ1-2
v_call: TRBV27
cdr3_aa: CASSSRQGAGGYTF

d_call: TRBD2
j_call: TRBJ2-7
v_call: TRBV6-1
cdr3_aa: CASSEDLLAGRLSYEQYF

d_call: TRBD1
j_call: TRBJ2-5
v_call: TRBV15
cdr3_aa: CATSRDVGTGQETQYF

d_call: .
j_call: TRBJ2-7
v_call: TRBV27
cdr3_aa: CASSFQLLYEQYF

d_call: .
j_call: TRBJ2-4
v_call: TRBV6-6
cdr3_aa: CASSYQAIQYF

d_call: .
j_call: TRBJ1-2
v_call: TRBV4-1
cdr3_aa: CASSQVNSEGGYGYTF

d_call: TRBD1
j_call: TRBJ1-2
v_call: TRBV15
cdr3_aa: CATSEDRVVLDGYTF